This T cell receptor (beta chain) appears in the sequencing data of a study of molecular identifiers for immune sequencing clone quantification. Using its own MiXCR run on the PCR reads, TCRdb lists one record per CDR3 protein. Of approximately 630,000 distinct CDR3 sequences listed, roughly 23% are singletons. This clonotype has at least ten counts. J was trimmed by 2 bases and V by 5 bases; bases with no gene match: 4. CDR1 is MNHEY, CDR2 SVGEGT, per germline. The CDR3 is 14 residues long. Sorting defined naive CD8 T cells as CD8+CD4-CCR7+CD45RA+. Sequencing was done on a sample of naive CD8+ T cells from blood, with Jurkat cell RNA spiked in. Subset denoted: FACS-sorted CD8+CD4-CCR7+CD45RA+ naive T cells. This receptor was obtained from a human donor in good health. Some libraries in this study had Jurkat cell RNA spiked in. The rearrangement joins TRBV6-2 or TRBV6-3 to TRBJ2-7, with 9 bases fitting TRBD2. The CDR3 here is CASSRLAGAYEQYF. For the CDR3, the DNA is TGTGCCAGCAGTAGGTTAGCGGGGGCCTACGAGCAGTACTTC.